Here is one T cell receptor (beta chain) with its context. This clone's antigen is unknown. No much larger clone is present one base from it, and per-base qualities are unavailable. These data come from a study of blood T cell repertoires in COVID-19 (dated by TCRdb to about 2020). In terms of the full investigation: Collaborator samples came from the United States, Italy and Spain and covered acute and convalescent phases of COVID-19. Samples came from the ongoing ImmuneRACE study (first 160 participants) plus 1,254 subjects from 6 global collaborators. A freely available public database, intended as a resource for researchers studying the immune response to SARS-CoV-2, is where the repertoires were released. Where available, HLA class I and class II types were taken from metadata supplied by the sample provider and were not determined by assay-based typing. The prospective study material was composed of cDNA or gDNA derived from T cells, B-cell-depleted T cells, or PBMCs. The dataset comprised deeply sampled blood TCRbeta repertoires from subjects exposed to, actively infected with, or recovered from COVID-19. Sample metadata almost always included a de-identified subject ID, COVID-19 status, age in years and sex. The paper as a whole reports these results and caveats: The quantity of clinical and demographic metadata differed by source and by participant and was supplied without curation.

The collaborating institutions used their own protocols to collect whole blood in K2EDTA tubes. Collaborator samples were shipped for TCRbeta analysis as frozen whole blood, isolated PBMCs, or DNA extracted from either sample type. TCRbeta CDR3 regions were amplified from genomic DNA by means of the immunoSEQ Assay, a bias-controlled multiplex PCR. Processing in the source paper ran as follows. The number of nucleated cells in each sample was estimated from the amplification of reference gene primers within the assay. Sequence reads were collapsed and filtered to measure the absolute abundance of every unique TCRbeta CDR3 rearrangement. Productive Simpson clonality was computed per sample as the square root of Simpson's diversity index over productive rearrangements. The immuneACCESS repertoire file appears here via TCRdb, limited to in-frame rearrangements. These files lack a portion of the clones; in checked studies, under half of the deficit traces to unresolved V genes, and the cause of the others is not known. That table furnishes V, J and clone size, whereas the DNA furnished D and trimming. In this sample the table shows 9,500 to 12,000 clones, 88% of which occur a single time. The ten most abundant clones make up approximately 10% of the sample.

Sequenced sample: peripheral blood. This receptor was obtained from a human donor in a cohort sampled during active COVID-19.

The bases read TGCGCCAGCAGCTTGTTAGCGGGGTACCAAGAGACCCAGTACTTC. This yields the protein CASSLLAGYQETQYF. This chain joins TRBV5-1 to TRBJ2-5; 8 junctional bases match TRBD2. After removal of 1 base from V and 0 bases from J, the junction retains 2 bases not matched to a gene. The CDR3 has 15 amino acids, counting the end cysteine and phenylalanine. CDR3 DNA only is kept here, 45 bases in frame from base 1. CDR1 is given as SGHRS and CDR2 as YFSETQ, both from the germline V gene. Outside the CDR3, residues come from the reference TRBV5-1 and TRBJ2-5 proteins, so the full variable domain is: KAGVTQTPRYLIKTRGQQVTLSCSPISGHRSVSWYQQTPGQGLQFLFEYFSETQRNKGNFPGRFSGRQFSNSRSEMNVSTLELGDSALYLCASSLLAGYQETQYFGPGTRLLVL.